This is a list of T cell receptor beta chains from one sample in a study of CD8+ T cells in alopecia areata. Some clones are missing from TCRdb's copy, which holds only in-frame ones; the method was immunoSEQ multiplex PCR. In the table there are 200,000 to 250,000 clones, 43% of which are singletons. The source was CD4+ T cells sorted from blood, collected around week 36, from a patient treated with tofacitinib. The receptors originated from a human donor with alopecia areata. CDR3s include the opening cysteine and the closing phenylalanine or tryptophan. D genes are given only for firm matches. Size is omitted from some rows. Given values are once, few, many or a class for expanded clones.

d_call: TRBD2; j_call: TRBJ2-1; clone_size: many; v_call: TRBV11-1; cdr3_nt: TGTGCCAGCACCCGCGGCGGGAGGGGGAACAATGAGCAGTTCTTC; cdr3_aa: CASTRGGRGNNEQFF
d_call: .; j_call: TRBJ2-1; clone_size: .; v_call: TRBV29-1; cdr3_nt: TGCAGCGTTCGACGCTCCTACAATGAGCAGTTCTTC; cdr3_aa: CSVRRSYNEQFF
d_call: .; j_call: TRBJ2-3; clone_size: once; v_call: TRBV7-8; cdr3_nt: TGTGCCAGCAGCTTAGAAAGAGCCGATACGCAGTATTTT; cdr3_aa: CASSLERADTQYF
d_call: TRBD2; j_call: TRBJ2-7; clone_size: .; v_call: TRBV5-1; cdr3_nt: TGCGCCAGCAGCTTGGCCGGAGGAGCGGGAGAATACGAGCAGTACTTC; cdr3_aa: CASSLAGGAGEYEQYF
d_call: .; j_call: TRBJ2-2; clone_size: .; v_call: TRBV7-2; cdr3_nt: TGTGCCAGCAGCTTAGTGGCGCTCCCGTGGACCGGGGAGCTGTTTTTT; cdr3_aa: CASSLVALPWTGELFF
d_call: .; j_call: TRBJ2-3; clone_size: few; v_call: TRBV7-9; cdr3_nt: TGTGCCAGCAGCTTAGGGGCCGGGGCGGCGTATTTT; cdr3_aa: CASSLGAGAAYF
d_call: .; j_call: TRBJ1-5; clone_size: few; v_call: TRBV30; cdr3_nt: TGTGCCTGGAGTGTACGAAACAATCAGCCCCAGCATTTT; cdr3_aa: CAWSVRNNQPQHF
d_call: .; j_call: TRBJ2-3; clone_size: .; v_call: TRBV2; cdr3_nt: TGTGCCAGCAAAGGGGACCGGATCACAGATACGCAGTATTTT; cdr3_aa: CASKGDRITDTQYF
d_call: .; j_call: TRBJ2-7; clone_size: .; v_call: TRBV7-2; cdr3_nt: TGTGCCAGCAGCCGCGACACGACTGCCGGCTACGAGCAGTACTTC; cdr3_aa: CASSRDTTAGYEQYF
d_call: .; j_call: TRBJ1-5; clone_size: .; v_call: TRBV4-3; cdr3_nt: TGCGCCAGCAGCCAGTTCAGGGTTACGCCCCAGCATTTT; cdr3_aa: CASSQFRVTPQHF
d_call: TRBD1; j_call: TRBJ2-4; clone_size: .; v_call: TRBV19; cdr3_nt: TGTGCCAGTAGTCCAGGACAGGGGAGCAAGGCCAAAAACATTCAGTACTTC; cdr3_aa: CASSPGQGSKAKNIQYF
d_call: TRBD1; j_call: TRBJ2-7; clone_size: .; v_call: TRBV6-1; cdr3_nt: TGTGCCAGCAGTGAAGCGGGCCGGGACAGACCCTACGAGCAGTACTTC; cdr3_aa: CASSEAGRDRPYEQYF
d_call: .; j_call: TRBJ2-7; clone_size: .; v_call: TRBV4-1; cdr3_nt: TGCGCCAGCAGCCGCAGGGACGCCTACGAGCAGTACTTC; cdr3_aa: CASSRRDAYEQYF
d_call: .; j_call: TRBJ2-3; clone_size: .; v_call: TRBV7-8; cdr3_nt: TGTGCCAGCAGCTTACGGTCGTACGAGGGGACAGATACGCAGTATTTT; cdr3_aa: CASSLRSYEGTDTQYF
d_call: .; j_call: TRBJ1-2; clone_size: .; v_call: TRBV7-9; cdr3_nt: TGTGCCAGCAGCCCTCCCAATAACTATGGCTACACCTTC; cdr3_aa: CASSPPNNYGYTF
d_call: TRBD1; j_call: TRBJ2-7; clone_size: .; v_call: TRBV5-6; cdr3_nt: TGTGCCAGCAGCCTCCGGGACAGGCCCCACGAGCAGTACTTC; cdr3_aa: CASSLRDRPHEQYF
d_call: TRBD1; j_call: TRBJ2-2; clone_size: .; v_call: TRBV29-1; cdr3_nt: TGCAGCGTTGAAGAGGGGACAGACCCCACCGGGGAGCTGTTTTTT; cdr3_aa: CSVEEGTDPTGELFF
d_call: .; j_call: TRBJ2-7; clone_size: .; v_call: TRBV7-3; cdr3_nt: TGTGCCAGCAGTCCAACTCCGGGGTACGAGCAGTACTTC; cdr3_aa: CASSPTPGYEQYF
d_call: .; j_call: TRBJ2-2; clone_size: .; v_call: TRBV29-1; cdr3_nt: TGCACCGCGGACAGAGCTACCGGGGAGCTGTTTTTT; cdr3_aa: CTADRATGELFF
d_call: .; j_call: TRBJ2-7; clone_size: .; v_call: TRBV7-9; cdr3_nt: TGTGCCAGCAGCTTAGCGGGAGGCGCCTACGAGCAGTACTTC; cdr3_aa: CASSLAGGAYEQYF
d_call: .; j_call: TRBJ1-2; clone_size: .; v_call: TRBV5-6; cdr3_nt: TGTGCCAGCAGCTTGATTCTCGATGGCTACACCTTC; cdr3_aa: CASSLILDGYTF
d_call: TRBD1; j_call: TRBJ2-7; clone_size: few; v_call: TRBV7-2; cdr3_nt: TGTGCCAGCAGCCCACCAGACAGGGGACCCTACGAGCAGTACTTC; cdr3_aa: CASSPPDRGPYEQYF
d_call: TRBD1; j_call: TRBJ1-2; clone_size: .; v_call: TRBV25-1; cdr3_nt: TGTGCCAGCAGTGATACCCGGACAGGGATTAACTATGGCTACACCTTC; cdr3_aa: CASSDTRTGINYGYTF
d_call: .; j_call: TRBJ1-1; clone_size: .; v_call: TRBV30; cdr3_nt: TGTGCCTGGAGTGTTTTAGTGAACACTGAAGCTTTCTTT; cdr3_aa: CAWSVLVNTEAFF
d_call: .; j_call: TRBJ1-1; clone_size: once; v_call: TRBV29-1; cdr3_nt: TGCAGCGTTGGGCCGGGAATGAACACTGAAGCTTTCTTT; cdr3_aa: CSVGPGMNTEAFF
d_call: .; j_call: TRBJ2-7; clone_size: .; v_call: TRBV11-2; cdr3_nt: TGTGCCAGCAGCTTGGCTGCCACGCTCTACGAGCAGTACTTC; cdr3_aa: CASSLAATLYEQYF
d_call: TRBD1; j_call: TRBJ2-7; clone_size: .; v_call: TRBV6-5; cdr3_nt: TGTGCCAGCAGTTACCACAGGGGTTCGGAGCAGTACTTC; cdr3_aa: CASSYHRGSEQYF
d_call: .; j_call: TRBJ1-2; clone_size: .; v_call: TRBV5-4; cdr3_nt: TGTGCCAGCAGCTTGGGCAGGGCCCGATATGGCTACACCTTC; cdr3_aa: CASSLGRARYGYTF
d_call: .; j_call: TRBJ2-2; clone_size: few; v_call: TRBV29-1; cdr3_nt: TGCAGCGTGGCCGGGCCAAGGGCTGGCACCGGGGAGCTGTTTTTT; cdr3_aa: CSVAGPRAGTGELFF
d_call: .; j_call: TRBJ2-1; clone_size: .; v_call: TRBV5-1; cdr3_nt: TGCGCCAGCAGCTTTTTAAATGAGCAGTTCTTC; cdr3_aa: CASSFLNEQFF
d_call: TRBD1; j_call: TRBJ2-7; clone_size: .; v_call: TRBV30; cdr3_nt: TGTGCCTGGAGCCGGACAGGGGGCTTGGAGCAGTACTTC; cdr3_aa: CAWSRTGGLEQYF
d_call: .; j_call: TRBJ1-3; clone_size: .; v_call: TRBV2; cdr3_nt: TGTGCCAGCAGCCGGGCCGATCCTGGAAACACCATATATTTT; cdr3_aa: CASSRADPGNTIYF
d_call: TRBD1; j_call: TRBJ2-1; clone_size: .; v_call: TRBV6-1; cdr3_nt: TGTGCCAGCAGTGAAACCGGGACAGGGAGAAATGAGCAGTTCTTC; cdr3_aa: CASSETGTGRNEQFF
d_call: .; j_call: TRBJ2-1; clone_size: once; v_call: TRBV27; cdr3_nt: TGTGCCAGCAGGGCCCACGGGAGGGGGCATGAGCAGTTCTTC; cdr3_aa: CASRAHGRGHEQFF
d_call: .; j_call: TRBJ2-7; clone_size: .; v_call: TRBV5-4; cdr3_nt: TGTGCCAGCAGCTTGTCGAGCGGTAGCTCCTACGAGCAGTACTTC; cdr3_aa: CASSLSSGSSYEQYF
d_call: .; j_call: TRBJ2-3; clone_size: .; v_call: TRBV9; cdr3_nt: TGTGCCAGCAGCGGGAAGGGCGGACTCACAGATACGCAGTATTTT; cdr3_aa: CASSGKGGLTDTQYF
d_call: TRBD2; j_call: TRBJ2-1; clone_size: .; v_call: TRBV30; cdr3_nt: TGTGCCTGGAGTGCCAAAGCTGGACTAGCGGCCTACAATGAGCAGTTCTTC; cdr3_aa: CAWSAKAGLAAYNEQFF
d_call: .; j_call: TRBJ1-2; clone_size: few; v_call: TRBV27; cdr3_nt: TGTGCCAGCGGAGCCGGGATCGACTACACCTTC; cdr3_aa: CASGAGIDYTF
d_call: TRBD1; j_call: TRBJ1-1; clone_size: few; v_call: TRBV14; cdr3_nt: TGTGCCAGCAGCCCAACCATAGACAGGGGAGAGGGGACTGAAGCTTTCTTT; cdr3_aa: CASSPTIDRGEGTEAFF
d_call: .; j_call: TRBJ2-7; clone_size: .; v_call: TRBV27; cdr3_nt: TGTGCCAGCGGAGCGGGCTCCTACGAGCAGTACTTC; cdr3_aa: CASGAGSYEQYF
d_call: .; j_call: TRBJ1-3; clone_size: few; v_call: TRBV15; cdr3_nt: TGTGCCACCAGCAGGCCGGCAGGAGCTTCAGACACCATATATTTT; cdr3_aa: CATSRPAGASDTIYF